One sample yielded the 20 T cell receptor beta chains listed below, sequenced in a study of T cells in Graves' hyperthyroidism and ophthalmopathy. Regions amplified from RNA transcripts were the TCR beta CDR3 regions. Researchers ran a first-round RT-PCR on the TCR CDR3 using the HTBI primer set. In TCRdb, the multiplex PCR reads were re-called with MiXCR into one record per CDR3 protein. The sample yields under 650,000 distinct CDR3 sequences, about a sixth seen once. Sample: blood. The receptor source for this set is a woman in her twenties or thirties with Graves' hyperthyroidism.

At least ten counts were recorded for this clonotype. The chain employs TRBV30 and TRBJ2-3, with 7 positions matching TRBD2. Germline lookup yields CDR1 GTSNPN and CDR2 SVGIG (reference sequence). The J segment lost 3 bases and the V segment lost 2 bases, leaving 14 bases of the junction unmatched. The CDR3 consists of 17 residues. The CDR3 DNA reads TGTGCCTGGAGTTCCAGCGGGAATGGGGGTAGTACAGATACGCAGTATTTT. This encodes CAWSSSGNGGSTDTQYF. Based on the CDR3 plus reference TRBV30 and TRBJ2-3, the full variable domain is SQTIHQWPATLVQPVGSPLSLECTVEGTSNPNLYWYRQAAGRGLQLLFYSVGIGQISSEVPQNLSASRPQDRQFILSSKKLLLSDSGFYLCAWSSSGNGGSTDTQYFGPGTRLTVL.

This clonotype has at least ten counts. The V call is TRBV6-1, the J call TRBJ1-1; 9 positions match TRBD1. V dropped 5 bases and J dropped 6; count of bases not matched to a gene: 10. This CDR3 spans 15 amino acids. The germline V gene encodes CDR1 MNHNS and CDR2 SASEGT. CDR3 coding DNA: TGTGCCAGCAGTTACCCCGGGACAGGGACTTCTGAAGCTTTCTTT. Translating gives CASSYPGTGTSEAFF.

This clonotype was picked up many times. The J gene is TRBJ2-3, the V gene TRBV2; D may be TRBD1 (5 bases). The CDR3 consists of 13 residues. From germline, CDR1 is SNHLY and CDR2 FYNNEI. The V end was cut by 7 bases, the J end by 0 bases, with 8 bases between. The CDR3 reads CASKGDSTDTQYF. CDR3 sequence (DNA): TGTGCCAGCAAAGGGGATAGCACAGATACGCAGTATTTT.

This clonotype was seen only a few times. This CDR3 reads CATSDRREQYF. The CDR3 bases are TGTGCCACCAGTGACCGGAGGGAGCAGTACTTC. The chain uses TRBV24-1 and TRBJ2-7; D may be TRBD2 (5 bases). The CDR3 consists of 11 residues. Germline CDR1 is KGHDR and CDR2 is SFDVKD. Trimming took off 4 bases at V and 7 bases at J, with 7 bases between the two ends.

The sample holds many counts of this clonotype. This sequence joins TRBV7-2 and TRBJ2-1, with TRBD2 matching over 8 bases. Per germline, CDR1 SGHTA and CDR2 FQGNSA. The CDR3 is made up of 14 amino acids. V gave up 1 base and J gave up 14 bases; unmatched junction bases: 10. CDR3 in amino acids: CASSLDSTSVSEFF. In DNA form, the CDR3 reads TGTGCCAGCAGCTTAGATTCGACTAGCGTCTCGGAGTTCTTC.

This clonotype was picked up many times. The rearrangement uses TRBV5-5 and TRBJ2-1; 7 bases map to TRBD2. The V gene end was trimmed by 2 bases and the J gene end by 0 bases; junction bases not matched to a gene: 5. This CDR3 is 16 amino acids long. The germline CDR1 and CDR2 sequences are SGHKS and YYEKEE (reference sequence). CDR3 sequence reads: CASSLPIAGSYNEQFF. CDR3 nucleotides: TGTGCCAGCAGCTTACCCATAGCGGGCTCCTACAATGAGCAGTTCTTC.

This clonotype was observed many times. The rearrangement uses TRBV7-2 and TRBJ2-7; TRBD2 matches 7 bases. Trimming cost V 4 bases and J 6 bases; bases outside gene matches: 9. Germline CDR1 and CDR2: SGHTA and FQGNSA. The CDR3 has 14 amino acids. DNA of the CDR3: TGTGCCAGCAGCTCAATAGCGGGTGGTAGCGAGCAGTACTTC. Its protein product is CASSSIAGGSEQYF.

This clonotype was seen more than once but under ten times. The J gene is TRBJ2-1, the V gene TRBV5-1; 14 bases map to TRBD2. Germline values: CDR1 SGHRS, CDR2 YFSETQ. Unmatched junction bases numbered 8, after V lost 4 bases and J lost 5 bases. This CDR3 is 17 amino acids long. For the CDR3, the DNA is TGCGCCAGCAGCACCCTCCCGGGACTAGCGGGAGACAATGAGCAGTTCTTC. This gives the protein CASSTLPGLAGDNEQFF.

In this sample, this clonotype turned up a few times. This rearrangement joins TRBV9 to TRBJ2-5; 13 bases align to TRBD2. The length of the CDR3 is 15 residues. Trimming cost V 9 bases and J 6 bases; bases outside gene matches: 11. Per germline, CDR1 SGDLS and CDR2 YYNGEE. CDR3 nucleotides: TGTGCCATTCCCTCCCGGACTAGCGGGAGTAAGACCCAGTACTTC. It codes for CAIPSRTSGSKTQYF. The full variable domain, its missing parts supplied by reference TRBV9 and TRBJ2-5, is DSGVTQTPKHLITATGQRVTLRCSPRSGDLSVYWYQQSLDQGLQFLIQYYNGEERAKGNILERFSAQQFPDLHSELNLSSLELGDSALYFCAIPSRTSGSKTQYFGPGTRLLVL.

As to this clonotype: This may arise from a read error, as a much more abundant clone is one base away. CDR3 sequence: CASSQARTGNQPQHF. The CDR3 region has the DNA TGTGCCAGCAGCCAAGCCCGGACGGGTAATCAGCCCCAGCATTTT. The chain joins TRBV3-1 to TRBJ1-5; unclear D gene. Germline lookup yields CDR1 LGHDT and CDR2 YNNKEL (reference sequence). The germline V and J ends were trimmed by 1 base and 4 bases, with 11 bases remaining between them. The CDR3 spans 15 residues.

The table lists this clonotype with a few counts. This sequence joins TRBV7-2 and TRBJ1-4, with D maybe TRBD1 (5 bases). V was trimmed by 5 bases and J by 8 bases, leaving 18 bases between them. The length of the CDR3 is 15 residues. The V gene's germline CDR1 is SGHTA and CDR2 FQGNSA. CDR3 loop: CASSQSPGRKEKLFF. The CDR3 coding sequence is TGTGCCAGCAGCCAGTCCCCGGGACGAAAGGAAAAACTGTTTTTT.

The V call is TRBV30, the J call TRBJ2-1; the D is unclear. The CDR3 runs to 13 residues. V lost 3 bases to trimming and J lost 2 bases, with 8 bases between them. Per germline, CDR1 GTSNPN and CDR2 SVGIG (reference sequence). CDR3 bases: TGTGCCTGGAGAGGGATGGCCTACAATGAGCAGTTCTTC. Translation gives CAWRGMAYNEQFF.

Notes on this clonotype: At one of its ends the junction is not consistent with the germline gene, which may arise from a read error. In DNA form, the CDR3 reads TGTGCCGGCAGCTTAGGGCACGTTAACACCGGGGAGCTGTTTTTT. It codes for CAGSLGHVNTGELFF. V is TRBV11-2 and J is TRBJ2-2; unclear D gene. The CDR3 runs 15 residues. Germline-derived CDR1 and CDR2 are SGHAT and FQNNGV.

This clonotype was observed many times. V gene TRBV2 combines with J gene TRBJ2-7, with 9 bases that match TRBD1. V lost 4 bases and J lost 7; bases outside the gene matches: 2. The germline gives CDR1 SNHLY, CDR2 FYNNEI. The CDR3 covers 12 residues. The CDR3 DNA reads as TGTGCCAGCAGTGGACAGGGGGGAGAGCAGTACTTC. Protein product: CASSGQGGEQYF.

In its sample, this clonotype was seen once. The J gene is TRBJ2-3, the V gene TRBV11-2; D may be TRBD1 (6 bases). This CDR3 contains 16 residues. The V end lost 0 bases, the J end lost 2 bases, and 12 bases lay between the germline ends. Germline V lookup: CDR1 SGHAT, CDR2 FQNNGV. As DNA, the CDR3 is TGTGCCAGCAGCTTAGACGGGACACGGAACACAGATACGCAGTATTTT. It specifies CASSLDGTRNTDTQYF.

In this sample, this clonotype turned up a few times. CDR3 region: CASSIIGFTEAFF. The CDR3 DNA follows: TGTGCCAGTAGTATTATAGGGTTCACTGAAGCTTTCTTT. This rearrangement joins TRBV19 to TRBJ1-1, with D uncertain. Looked up from germline, CDR1 is LNHDA and CDR2 is SQIVND (reference sequence). This CDR3 is built from 13 residues. V shed 3 bases and J shed 4 bases, with 9 bases lying between them.

This clonotype was detected many times. The chain employs TRBV10-3 and TRBJ2-1; TRBD2 agrees at 7 bases. The CDR3 contains 14 residues. Trimming took 6 bases from V and 6 from J; bases not matched to a gene: 8. Germline-derived CDR1 and CDR2 are ENHRY and SYGVKD. The CDR3 DNA sequence: TGTGCCATCAGCCTTAGCGGGTCAAGCAATGAGCAGTTCTTC. Protein: CAISLSGSSNEQFF.

In this sample, this clonotype turned up a few times. The rearrangement links TRBV7-9 to TRBJ1-4; D remains unclear. The V end lost 5 bases, the J end lost 4 bases, and 11 bases lay between the germline ends. The CDR3 runs to 14 residues. From germline, CDR1 is SEHNR and CDR2 FQNEAQ (reference sequence). CDR3 nucleotides: TGTGCCAGCAGCCTTTCTCGGAATAATGAAAAACTGTTTTTT. Translation gives CASSLSRNNEKLFF.

This clonotype was seen a few times. CDR3 amino acids: CASSQVLAGDEQFF. The CDR3 bases are TGTGCCAGCAGCCAAGTACTAGCGGGAGACGAGCAGTTCTTC. The rearrangement joins TRBV3-1 to TRBJ2-1; 11 nucleotides align to TRBD2. Losses at the gene ends were 1 base for V and 10 bases for J; bases not matched to a gene: 3. The CDR3 sequence is 14 residues long. Looked up from germline, CDR1 is LGHDT and CDR2 is YNNKEL (reference sequence).

At least ten counts were recorded for this clonotype. V usage is TRBV6-2 or TRBV6-3 and J usage is TRBJ2-3; tentatively, D is TRBD1 (5 bases). CDR3 length equals 14 residues. V lost 2 bases and J lost 3, with 9 bases in between. In germline, CDR1 is MNHEY, CDR2 SVGEGT. The CDR3, as DNA: TGTGCCAGCAGTTACGAAGGGGCTACAGATACGCAGTATTTT. Translating it yields CASSYEGATDTQYF.